The 20 T cell receptor beta chains given below trace back to one sample, sequenced in a study of shared T cell receptors in the human thymus. Measured with immunoSEQ multiplex PCR; TCRdb has only the in-frame clones, and not every one. The data contain 650,000 to 950,000 clones, around 85% of them singletons. This same sample was also part of a study on human thymus T cells.

What was sequenced was thymocytes. These receptors were taken from a girl less than two years old with a congenital heart defect.

The J gene is TRBJ2-1, the V gene TRBV25-1; D may be TRBD1 (5 bases). V lost 6 bases to trimming and J lost 0 bases, with 9 bases between them. This CDR3 spans 14 amino acids. Looked up from germline, CDR1 is MGHDK and CDR2 is SYGVNS. The CDR3 DNA reads TGTGCCAGCAGGGACACGAGCTCCTACAATGAGCAGTTCTTC. Protein: CASRDTSSYNEQFF.

This chain connects TRBV4-3 to TRBJ2-2; 7 bases line up with TRBD1. Germline assignment: CDR1 LGHNA and CDR2 YSLEER. This CDR3 comprises 15 residues. The junction had 5 bases not matched to a gene; V was cut back by 1 base and J by 6 bases. The chain's CDR3 is CASSQGDRIPGELFF. The CDR3 region has the DNA TGCGCCAGCAGCCAAGGGGACAGAATCCCCGGGGAGCTGTTTTTT.

This rearrangement joins TRBV29-1 to TRBJ1-1, with 8 bases that match TRBD1. Per the germline V gene, CDR1 is SQVTM and CDR2 is ANQGSEA. The CDR3 is made up of 13 amino acids. Losses at the gene ends were 6 bases for V and 9 bases for J; bases not matched to a gene: 12. The CDR3 DNA reads TGCAGCGTAGTAAACAGGGGGGGAACCAAAGCTTTCTTT. Protein product: CSVVNRGGTKAFF.

Comment on this clone: A read error may account for a junction end that differs from germline. The rearrangement links TRBV5-6 to TRBJ1-2, with D maybe TRBD1 (5 bases). This CDR3 is built from 12 residues. Germline V gives CDR1 SGHDT, CDR2 YYEEEE. This chain's CDR3 is CASSLEGEVDIF. The CDR3, as DNA: TGTGCCAGCAGCTTGGAAGGGGAGGTGGACATCTTC. The full variable domain, rest sourced from reference TRBV5-6 and TRBJ1-2, is DAGVTQSPTHLIKTRGQQVTLRCSPKSGHDTVSWYQQALGQGPQFIFQYYEEEERQRGNFPDRFSGHQFPNYSSELNVNALLLGDSALYLCASSLEGEVDIFGSGTRLTVV.

This clone has just one count. The chain links TRBV7-9 to TRBJ1-2, with 10 nucleotides matching TRBD1. V lost 5 bases to trimming and J lost 2 bases; unmatched junction nucleotides: 17. CDR3 size: 19 residues. CDR1 and CDR2 from the germline V gene are SEHNR and FQNEAQ (reference sequence). CDR3 bases: TGTGCCAGCAGCCCCACCCGTCCCGGGACAGGGGAGACCAACTATGGCTACACCTTC. Its protein is CASSPTRPGTGETNYGYTF.

This rearrangement joins TRBV28 to TRBJ1-2; D unresolved. V dropped 1 base and J dropped 3 bases, with 9 bases sitting between them. This CDR3 comprises 14 residues. Germline V lookup: CDR1 MDHEN, CDR2 SYDVKM. In nucleotides, the CDR3 is TGTGCCAGCAGTTTATTCCAGGCGTACTATGGCTACACCTTC. Translating it yields CASSLFQAYYGYTF.

This clone was counted once. The J gene is TRBJ1-2, the V gene TRBV18; TRBD1 matches 9 bases. The CDR3 sequence is 15 residues long. Per the germline V gene, CDR1 is KGHSH and CDR2 is LQKENI. The V segment lost 3 bases and the J segment 4 bases; nucleotides outside the gene matches: 6. CDR3 residues: CASSPGQGLLYGYTF. The CDR3 DNA reads TGTGCCAGCTCACCGGGACAGGGTCTACTCTATGGCTACACCTTC.

The rearrangement uses TRBV5-6 and TRBJ1-1, with unresolved D. The CDR3 length is 16 residues. V lost 4 bases and J lost 11, with 27 bases in between. Germline lookup yields CDR1 SGHDT and CDR2 YYEEEE. The CDR3 loop is CASSTNTGLFQGSAFF. DNA of the CDR3: TGTGCCAGCAGCACAAATACCGGGTTGTTTCAAGGATCGGCTTTCTTT.

The chain employs TRBV6-1 and TRBJ1-4, with a possible D match to TRBD1 (5 bases). Per the germline V gene, CDR1 is MNHNS and CDR2 is SASEGT. This CDR3 is built from 14 residues. The ends were cut back, 6 bases at V and 8 bases at J, with 16 bases in the middle. CDR3 region: CASRPGIAAEKLFF. The CDR3 DNA is TGTGCCAGCAGACCAGGGATTGCGGCCGAAAAACTGTTTTTT.

The chain carries TRBV21-1 and TRBJ2-7; the table's D call, TRBD1, has no DNA check behind it. TRBV21-1 is a pseudogene segment. This CDR3 comprises 17 residues. The CDR3 loop reads CASKGQGQRLMTYEQYF. The CDR3 coding sequence is TGTGCCAGCAAGGGACAGGGCCAACGCTTGATGACCTACGAGCAGTACTTC.

The chain employs TRBV19 and TRBJ2-7, with 8 bases matching TRBD2. The V gene end was trimmed by 6 bases and the J gene end by 2 bases; junction bases not matched to a gene: 9. Germline V lookup: CDR1 LNHDA, CDR2 SQIVND (reference sequence). The CDR3 has 15 residues. CDR3 sequence: CASRPPGGGTYEQYF. Here the CDR3 DNA reads TGTGCCAGTAGACCACCTGGCGGGGGGACCTACGAGCAGTACTTC.

This clone was detected only a few times. The gene calls are TRBV4-3 and TRBJ1-3; D perhaps matches TRBD1 (5 bases). V was trimmed by 5 bases and J by 0 bases, leaving 17 bases between them. The CDR3 spans 17 residues. Germline-derived CDR1 and CDR2 are LGHNA and YSLEER. CDR3 amino acids: CASSYLPGLSSGNTIYF. The CDR3 DNA reads as TGCGCCAGCAGCTACTTACCGGGACTCAGCTCTGGAAACACCATATATTTT.

The chain uses TRBV11-2 and TRBJ2-1; the match to TRBD2 covers 8 bases. The J segment lost 3 bases and the V segment lost 8 bases, leaving 9 bases of the junction unmatched. CDR3 length: 15 residues. CDR1 is SGHAT, CDR2 FQNNGV, per germline. The CDR3 DNA sequence: TGTGCCAGCCCGCCGCCTAGCGGGCACTACAATGAGCAGTTCTTC. Translating it yields CASPPPSGHYNEQFF.

This chain joins TRBV4-3 and TRBJ1-5; D is unresolved. Germline V gene lookup returns CDR1 LGHNA and CDR2 YSLEER. This CDR3 region has 14 residues. V was trimmed by 3 bases and J by 5 bases, leaving 11 bases between them. The CDR3 nucleotides are TGCGCCAGCAGCCATAGTCAGGTCTATCAGCCCCAGCATTTT. It specifies CASSHSQVYQPQHF.

This sequence joins TRBV14 and TRBJ2-7; maybe TRBD1 (6 bases). Trimming pared 4 bases from V and 6 bases from J, leaving 19 bases between. Germline loops: CDR1 SGHDN, CDR2 FVKESK. This CDR3 has 15 amino acids. This chain's CDR3 is CASSLHRAARGEQYF. The DNA for the CDR3 is TGTGCCAGCAGCCTACACAGGGCCGCCCGGGGCGAGCAGTACTTC.

This sequence joins TRBV14 and TRBJ1-3; D is perhaps TRBD1 (5 bases). This CDR3 region has 18 residues. Germline loops: CDR1 SGHDN, CDR2 FVKESK. With 3 bases removed from V and 4 bases from J, the gap between germline ends came to 22 bases. Here the CDR3 DNA reads TGTGCCAGCAGCCACCTTCCACTCCGGGGGTCAGAGGGAAACACCATATATTTT. Its translation is CASSHLPLRGSEGNTIYF. Full variable domain (remainder filled in from reference TRBV14 and TRBJ1-3): EAGVTQFPSHSVIEKGQTVTLRCDPISGHDNLYWYRRVMGKEIKFLLHFVKESKQDESGMPNNRFLAERTGGTYSTLKVQPAELEDSGVYFCASSHLPLRGSEGNTIYFGEGSWLTVV.

V gene TRBV5-1 combines with J gene TRBJ1-6; D is uncertain. The CDR3 is made up of 16 amino acids. Trimming pared 4 bases from V and 0 bases from J, leaving 11 bases between. Germline loops: CDR1 SGHRS, CDR2 YFSETQ. CDR3 bases: TGCGCCAGCAGCCTCGCGGCGAGCTCCTATAATTCACCCCTCCACTTT. The encoded protein is CASSLAASSYNSPLHF.

The chain carries TRBV4-3 and TRBJ2-1; the match to TRBD2 covers 7 bases. Germline V gives CDR1 LGHNA, CDR2 YSLEER. This CDR3 contains 22 residues. The ends lost 0 bases at V and 5 bases at J; junction bases unmatched: 25. As DNA, the CDR3 is TGCGCCAGCAGCCAAGACTCACCCCAGCGGGGCCTGGCACCCTTTCGAGACAATGAGCAGTTCTTC. This gives the protein CASSQDSPQRGLAPFRDNEQFF.

The rearrangement uses TRBV15 and TRBJ1-2; 8 bases line up with TRBD1. Germline-derived CDR1 and CDR2 are LNHNV and YYDKDF (reference sequence). The J segment lost 5 bases and the V segment lost 1 base, leaving 6 bases of the junction unmatched. CDR3 length equals 15 residues. The CDR3 here is CATSRGAGGWYGYTF. The DNA for the CDR3 is TGTGCCACCAGCAGAGGGGCAGGGGGCTGGTATGGCTACACCTTC.

The V gene is TRBV10-3, the J gene TRBJ2-5; 9 nucleotides agree with TRBD2. The junction had 7 bases not matched to a gene; V was cut back by 6 bases and J by 2 bases. Germline CDR1 ENHRY, CDR2 SYGVKD. The CDR3 is 15 residues long. Here the CDR3 reads CAIRTLLAGQETQYF. CDR3 nucleotide sequence: TGTGCCATCAGGACACTTCTAGCGGGACAAGAGACCCAGTACTTC.